Listed here are 24 T cell receptor beta chains from one sample, sequenced in a study of beta chain features in type 1 diabetes. The whole isolated RNA underwent reverse transcription, so sequencing captured expressed TCRB transcripts. Using immunoSEQ multiplex PCR, the repertoire was profiled, and TCRdb retains in-frame clones only, with some absent. The table records about 290,000 clones, 8% of them present only once. The sequenced sample consisted of central memory CD4+ T cells from blood. The source of these receptors is a woman aged 18-29 years in good health.

This clone was seen more than once but under ten times. The chain recombines TRBV7-8 with TRBJ2-3; D could derive from TRBD1 or TRBD2 (5 bases each). Looked up from germline, CDR1 is SGHVS and CDR2 is FQNEAQ. Trimming removed 3 bases from V and 3 bases from J, with 16 bases in between. The CDR3 is 16 amino acids. CDR3 residues: CASSLPGWGGTDTQYF. CDR3 sequence (DNA): TGTGCCAGCAGCTTGCCAGGGTGGGGCGGGACAGATACGCAGTATTTT.

The chain is built from TRBV9 and TRBJ1-4, with 7 bases lining up with TRBD1. V was clipped by 4 bases and J by 8 bases; unmatched bases: 14. The CDR3 loop spans 16 amino acids. CDR1 and CDR2 (germline): SGDLS, YYNGEE. The CDR3 coding sequence is TGTGCCAGCAGCCGGACGCACAGGGGCTCAGAAGAAAAACTGTTTTTT. Translation: CASSRTHRGSEEKLFF.

The rearrangement links TRBV18 to TRBJ1-4; D not certain. The V gene's germline CDR1 is KGHSH and CDR2 LQKENI. The V gene lost 2 bases and the J gene lost 3 bases, with 13 bases spanning the gap. The CDR3 consists of 16 residues. CDR3 sequence reads: CASSPTQAQSNEKLFF. The CDR3 nucleotides are TGTGCCAGCTCACCAACTCAGGCGCAGTCTAATGAAAAACTGTTTTTT.

For the CDR3, the DNA is TGTGCCTGGGGTGGAGATGGGGGACTAGCGGGAGAACATTCCGGGGAGCTGTTTTTT. It translates to CAWGGDGGLAGEHSGELFF. This chain links TRBV30 with TRBJ2-2; TRBD2 matches at 14 bases. The CDR3 runs to 19 residues. V was pared by 5 bases and J by 6 bases, with 17 bases of the junction left unmatched. The germline V gene encodes CDR1 GTSNPN and CDR2 SVGIG (reference sequence). Full variable domain (remainder filled in from reference TRBV30 and TRBJ2-2): SQTIHQWPATLVQPVGSPLSLECTVEGTSNPNLYWYRQAAGRGLQLLFYSVGIGQISSEVPQNLSASRPQDRQFILSSKKLLLSDSGFYLCAWGGDGGLAGEHSGELFFGEGSRLTVL.

The J gene is TRBJ1-2, the V gene TRBV4-2; 9 positions agree with TRBD1. The length of the CDR3 is 15 residues. The J segment lost 7 bases and the V segment lost 1 base, leaving 7 bases of the junction unmatched. Germline lookup yields CDR1 LGHNA and CDR2 YNFKEQ. The CDR3 coding sequence is TGTGCCAGCAGCCAAGGGACAGGGGTCACGGGTGGCTACACCTTC. This translates into CASSQGTGVTGGYTF.

The chain links TRBV30 to TRBJ1-2, with D perhaps TRBD1 (5 bases). Trimming took 5 bases from V and 5 from J, leaving 15 bases between them. The length of the CDR3 is 13 residues. The germline V gene has CDR1 GTSNPN and CDR2 SVGIG (reference sequence). CDR3: CAWLRSDSYGYTF. CDR3 coding DNA: TGTGCCTGGCTCCGAAGTGACAGTTATGGCTACACCTTC.

The sample holds a few counts of this clone. This rearrangement joins TRBV5-1 to TRBJ2-3; D is possibly TRBD1 (5 bases). Germline CDR1 is SGHRS and CDR2 is YFSETQ. The CDR3 length is 16 residues. Trimming removed 0 bases from V and 2 bases from J, with 13 bases in between. The CDR3 DNA reads as TGCGCCAGCAGCTTGGGCCTGACAGAGATCACAGATACGCAGTATTTT. It yields the protein CASSLGLTEITDTQYF.

V usage is TRBV5-6 and J usage is TRBJ1-2; 7 bases align to TRBD1. Germline-derived CDR1 and CDR2 are SGHDT and YYEEEE. The trim removed 4 bases at V and 7 bases at J, leaving 7 bases unmatched. This CDR3 is built from 13 residues. CDR3 coding DNA: TGTGCCAGCAGCCGACAGGGTACTCGTGGCTACACCTTC. It translates to CASSRQGTRGYTF.

The gene calls are TRBV6-1 and TRBJ2-5, with D possibly matching TRBD1 (6 bases). Germline-derived CDR1 and CDR2 are MNHNS and SASEGT. V lost 4 bases, J lost 5 bases, and 14 bases lay in between. CDR3 length: 14 residues. The CDR3 here is CASSVNRVLETQYF. CDR3 coding DNA: TGTGCCAGCAGTGTAAACAGGGTATTGGAGACCCAGTACTTC.

This clone was seen more than once but under ten times. The chain uses TRBV6-6 and TRBJ1-1, with D possibly TRBD1 on 5 matching bases. Trimming pared 10 bases from V and 1 base from J, leaving 19 bases between. CDR1 and CDR2 from the germline V gene are MNHNY and SVGAGI (reference sequence). The CDR3 totals 15 residues. In nucleotides, the CDR3 is TGTGCCACTTTCGATTCAGGGACTCGGAACACTGAAGCTTTCTTT. Translating gives CATFDSGTRNTEAFF.

This rearrangement joins TRBV7-2 to TRBJ1-1, with D uncertain. V was trimmed by 1 base and J by 8 bases, leaving 11 bases between them. Germline V gene lookup returns CDR1 SGHTA and CDR2 FQGNSA. The CDR3 totals 13 residues. The DNA for the CDR3 is TGTGCCAGCAGCTTAGACCGTTATACCGAAGCTTTCTTT. Protein sequence: CASSLDRYTEAFF.

The sample holds a few counts of this clone. The chain uses TRBV7-2 and TRBJ1-5; D is unclear. Germline V lookup: CDR1 SGHTA, CDR2 FQGNSA. V was shortened by 5 bases and J by 4 bases, with 9 bases between the two germline ends. The CDR3 is 13 amino acids. The CDR3 reads CASSVERNQPQHF. The CDR3 nucleotides read TGTGCCAGCAGCGTTGAGCGGAATCAGCCCCAGCATTTT.

In this sample, this clone turned up many times. This chain joins TRBV7-9 and TRBJ2-1, with 9 positions matching TRBD1. The germline gives CDR1 SEHNR, CDR2 FQNEAQ (reference sequence). The CDR3 sequence is 15 residues long. With 5 bases clipped from V and 7 bases from J, the junction kept 9 bases outside the gene matches. CDR3 sequence reads: CASSPQGARGNEQFF. DNA for the CDR3: TGTGCCAGCAGCCCACAGGGGGCGCGTGGGAATGAGCAGTTCTTC.

The rearrangement uses TRBV2 and TRBJ1-2; TRBD1 matches 7 bases. Germline assignment: CDR1 SNHLY and CDR2 FYNNEI. This CDR3 spans 12 amino acids. The J segment lost 13 bases and the V segment lost 10 bases, leaving 15 bases of the junction unmatched. In nucleotides, the CDR3 is TGTGCCACCGGAAATGACAGGGTTGGAGCCACCTTC. Protein sequence: CATGNDRVGATF.

This chain links TRBV5-4 with TRBJ2-3; D gene ambiguous. Germline CDR1 reads SGHNT; CDR2 reads YYREEE (reference sequence). V lost 4 bases, J lost 4 bases, and 13 bases lay in between. This CDR3 region has 14 residues. Here the CDR3 reads CASSPPTAADTQYF. The CDR3 DNA sequence: TGTGCCAGCAGCCCACCGACGGCGGCAGATACGCAGTATTTT.

This clone was seen repeatedly, ten times or more. The gene calls are TRBV14 and TRBJ1-4; the D is unclear. Germline CDR1 is SGHDN and CDR2 is FVKESK. V shed 0 bases and J shed 8 bases, with 13 bases lying between them. The CDR3 totals 15 residues. The chain's CDR3 is CASSQDKLLGEKLFF. As DNA, the CDR3 is TGTGCCAGCAGCCAAGACAAACTCCTCGGAGAAAAACTGTTTTTT.

This clone was detected only a few times. A far larger clone lies a single base away; this is likely a read error. The chain recombines TRBV2 with TRBJ2-1, with TRBD1 identical over 8 bases. This CDR3 region has 18 residues. Germline V gene sequence: CDR1 SNHLY, CDR2 FYNNEI. CDR3 protein: CARSERGLDRVLLGEQFF. The CDR3 DNA is TGTGCCCGCAGTGAGAGGGGCCTGGACAGGGTCCTCTTGGGTGAGCAGTTCTTC.

This clone showed up many times. The CDR3 nucleotides are TGCGCCAGCAGTGCCTCCGGACAGGGCAATCAGCCCCAGCATTTT. It specifies CASSASGQGNQPQHF. V and J are TRBV10-2 and TRBJ1-5; TRBD1 matches 7 bases. Germline lookup yields CDR1 WSHSY and CDR2 SAAADI. With V trimmed by 4 bases and J by 2 bases, 5 bases remained unmatched. This CDR3 is built from 15 residues.

The table lists this clone with many counts. The chain employs TRBV29-1 and TRBJ1-5; tentatively, D is TRBD1 (5 bases). V gave up 4 bases and J gave up 7 bases, with 17 bases separating them. Germline loops: CDR1 SQVTM, CDR2 ANQGSEA. The CDR3 has 14 amino acids. Here the CDR3 reads CSVVRDPQGQPQHF. In nucleotides, the CDR3 is TGCAGCGTTGTACGGGACCCCCAAGGGCAGCCCCAGCATTTT.

V and J are TRBV5-1 and TRBJ2-3; no clear D gene. Trimming took off 2 bases at V and 2 bases at J, with 9 bases between the two ends. CDR1 is SGHRS and CDR2 is YFSETQ in the germline V gene. This CDR3 is 14 amino acids long. CDR3 sequence: CASSFAQITDTQYF. The CDR3 nucleotides read TGCGCCAGCAGCTTCGCTCAGATCACAGATACGCAGTATTTT.

This clone has a handful of counts. The chain couples TRBV2 to TRBJ2-2; TRBD1 matches at 8 bases. The CDR3 is made up of 14 amino acids. J was trimmed by 5 bases and V by 6 bases; bases with no gene match: 5. Germline V lookup: CDR1 SNHLY, CDR2 FYNNEI. The CDR3 is CASRGQGRTGELFF. CDR3 sequence (DNA): TGTGCCAGCAGAGGACAGGGAAGAACCGGGGAGCTGTTTTTT.

This clone was counted ten times or more. The chain employs TRBV15 and TRBJ2-3; 7 bases match TRBD1. Trimming at V came to 6 bases and at J to 1 base, leaving 10 bases not matched to a gene. This CDR3 contains 16 residues. Germline CDR1 is LNHNV and CDR2 is YYDKDF (reference sequence). The CDR3 sequence is CATSNAPQGGTDTQYF. The CDR3 DNA reads TGTGCCACCAGTAACGCCCCCCAGGGGGGCACAGATACGCAGTATTTT. Supplemented by reference TRBV15 and TRBJ2-3, the full variable domain reads DAMVIQNPRYQVTQFGKPVTLSCSQTLNHNVMYWYQQKSSQAPKLLFHYYDKDFNNEADTPDNFQSRRPNTSFCFLDIRSPGLGDTAMYLCATSNAPQGGTDTQYFGPGTRLTVL.

This clone was recorded a few times. The genes are TRBV7-2 and TRBJ2-7; 8 nucleotides align to TRBD1. V was pared by 8 bases and J by 2 bases, with 8 bases of the junction left unmatched. The CDR3 runs to 14 residues. CDR1 is SGHTA, CDR2 FQGNSA, per germline. Here the CDR3 reads CASGLRDRPYEQYF. In nucleotides, the CDR3 is TGTGCCAGCGGCCTCAGGGACAGGCCCTACGAGCAGTACTTC. Complete variable domain (other parts from reference TRBV7-2 and TRBJ2-7): GAGVSQSPSNKVTEKGKDVELRCDPISGHTALYWYRQSLGQGLEFLIYFQGNSAPDKSGLPSDRFSAERTGGSVSTLTIQRTQQEDSAVYLCASGLRDRPYEQYFGPGTRLTVT.

The V and J genes are TRBV7-2 and TRBJ2-3, with D uncertain. The ends were cut back, 4 bases at V and 8 bases at J, with 19 bases in the middle. This CDR3 is 15 amino acids long. CDR1 is SGHTA, CDR2 FQGNSA, per germline. DNA for the CDR3: TGTGCCAGCAGCTCTTTTTCGGTCGGGCAAGGTACGCAGTATTTT. Amino acid sequence: CASSSFSVGQGTQYF.